This entry lists 17 T cell receptor beta chains sequenced from one sample in a study of shared clonotypes between healthy human individuals. Generated by immunoSEQ multiplex PCR, the TCRdb table keeps only in-frame clones and is missing some. The sample has 2 million to 3 million clones; 85% to 95% are singletons. The sample comprised naive CD4+ T cells sorted from blood. Subset meaning: CD45RA+ positively selected. Receptors originate from a man in his late teens or twenties in good health.

The V and J genes are TRBV4-2 and TRBJ2-1, with D possibly being TRBD2 (5 bases). The germline V gene has CDR1 LGHNA and CDR2 YNFKEQ. The V end was cut by 8 bases, the J end by 10 bases, with 27 bases between. This CDR3 comprises 16 residues. The CDR3 sequence: CASPRGILGRTREQFF. DNA of the CDR3: TGTGCCAGCCCACGGGGAATACTGGGCAGGACGCGGGAGCAGTTCTTC.

The chain is built from TRBV5-5 and TRBJ2-5, with TRBD2 identical over 10 bases. There are 18 residues in the CDR3. From germline, CDR1 is SGHKS and CDR2 YYEKEE (reference sequence). V gave up 0 bases and J gave up 4 bases; unmatched junction bases: 12. The CDR3 DNA reads TGTGCCAGCAGCTTGGGGCTGCTGGCAGCGGGGGGGACAGAGACCCAGTACTTC. Its protein product is CASSLGLLAAGGTETQYF.

V usage is TRBV6-6 and J usage is TRBJ2-4; D perhaps matches TRBD1 (6 bases). This CDR3 has 16 amino acids. CDR1 and CDR2 (germline): MNHNY, SVGAGI (reference sequence). Trimming stripped 6 bases from V and 5 bases from J, with 20 bases between. The CDR3 DNA is TGTGCCAGCAGCCGATCAACAGGGACACCTCAAAACATTCAGTACTTC. This codes for CASSRSTGTPQNIQYF.

The chain carries TRBV5-1 and TRBJ2-2; 10 bases are a match to TRBD2. The germline CDR1 and CDR2 sequences are SGHRS and YFSETQ. Trimming at V came to 1 base and at J to 6 bases, leaving 6 bases not matched to a gene. The CDR3 consists of 16 residues. The CDR3 is CASSLRSGRGPGELFF. The CDR3 DNA follows: TGCGCCAGCAGCTTGAGAAGCGGGAGGGGGCCCGGGGAGCTGTTTTTT. The full variable domain, in which reference TRBV5-1 and TRBJ2-2 provide the parts outside the CDR3, is KAGVTQTPRYLIKTRGQQVTLSCSPISGHRSVSWYQQTPGQGLQFLFEYFSETQRNKGNFPGRFSGRQFSNSRSEMNVSTLELGDSALYLCASSLRSGRGPGELFFGEGSRLTVL.

The rearrangement uses TRBV18 and TRBJ2-1; TRBD2 matches at 11 bases. Germline-derived CDR1 and CDR2 are KGHSH and LQKENI. Trimming cost V 4 bases and J 5 bases; bases outside gene matches: 4. The CDR3 covers 15 residues. The CDR3 coding sequence is TGTGCCAGCTCACAAGGGACTAGCGGACACAATGAGCAGTTCTTC. This codes for CASSQGTSGHNEQFF.

This clone was recorded only once. DNA of the CDR3: TGTGCCAGCAGCTCGGATCAGCAGTCCTACGAGCAGTACTTC. It translates to CASSSDQQSYEQYF. This chain connects TRBV7-2 to TRBJ2-7; no reliable D call. Trimming removed 4 bases at V and 1 base at J, with 11 bases between. Germline-derived CDR1 and CDR2 are SGHTA and FQGNSA. This CDR3 has 14 residues.

About this clone: The same CDR3 arises from other DNA sequences in this sample as well. J is TRBJ2-7 and V is TRBV5-1; 8 nucleotides line up with TRBD1. J lost 1 base, V lost 0 bases, and 3 bases had no gene match. This CDR3 contains 15 residues. The germline V gene encodes CDR1 SGHRS and CDR2 YFSETQ. CDR3 DNA sequence: TGCGCCAGCAGCTTGGGAGGGACAGGTTCCTACGAGCAGTACTTC. Encoded protein: CASSLGGTGSYEQYF.

The chain employs TRBV7-9 and TRBJ2-1; D possibly corresponds to TRBD2 (5 bases). CDR3 length: 15 amino acids. Germline V lookup: CDR1 SEHNR, CDR2 FQNEAQ (reference sequence). V shed 5 bases and J shed 3 bases, with 14 bases lying between them. CDR3 in amino acids: CASSQETRSYNEQFF. The CDR3 DNA is TGTGCCAGCAGCCAAGAAACTAGGAGCTACAATGAGCAGTTCTTC.

The rearrangement uses TRBV5-8 and TRBJ2-5, with D hard to call. The V gene lost 0 bases and the J gene lost 5 bases, with 14 bases spanning the gap. Germline V gene sequence: CDR1 SGHTS, CDR2 YDEGEE. There are 15 residues in the CDR3. CDR3 region: CASSLDPLVSETQYF. The DNA of the CDR3 is TGTGCCAGCAGCTTGGACCCCTTGGTTTCGGAGACCCAGTACTTC.

The gene calls are TRBV5-1 and TRBJ1-2; no reliable D call. This CDR3 has 14 amino acids. Germline V gives CDR1 SGHRS, CDR2 YFSETQ. Trimming took off 4 bases at V and 4 bases at J, with 14 bases between the two ends. CDR3 protein: CASSPLSQAYGYTF. DNA of the CDR3: TGCGCCAGCAGCCCCCTCAGCCAGGCCTATGGCTACACCTTC.

This chain uses TRBV5-1 with TRBJ2-7, with TRBD2 as a possible D gene (6 bases). Germline CDR1 reads SGHRS; CDR2 reads YFSETQ. The V end lost 4 bases, the J end lost 6 bases, and 23 bases lay between the germline ends. The CDR3 covers 16 residues. The chain's CDR3 is CASSAGSTITGVEQYF. In DNA form, the CDR3 reads TGCGCCAGCAGCGCTGGGTCTACAATAACGGGGGTCGAGCAGTACTTC.

V is TRBV5-1 and J is TRBJ2-5, with D perhaps TRBD1 (7 bases). This CDR3 region has 17 residues. CDR1 SGHRS and CDR2 YFSETQ come from the germline V gene. V was clipped by 1 base and J by 5 bases, with 21 bases between them. Here the CDR3 DNA reads TGCGCCAGCAGCTTGACAGGAGGGGGCAGGGGTTGGGAGACCCAGTACTTC. This codes for CASSLTGGGRGWETQYF.

This rearrangement joins TRBV5-6 to TRBJ2-7, with TRBD1 identical over 11 bases. The ends lost 7 bases at V and 3 bases at J; junction bases unmatched: 6. This CDR3 has 14 residues. The germline V gene encodes CDR1 SGHDT and CDR2 YYEEEE. For the CDR3, the DNA is TGTGCCAGCGGCGGGACAGGGGGTGTCTACGAGCAGTACTTC. This translates into CASGGTGGVYEQYF.

This clone was picked up a small number of times. The V call is TRBV10-3, the J call TRBJ1-2, with 8 positions matching TRBD1. The trim removed 3 bases at V and 0 bases at J, leaving 3 bases unmatched. The CDR3 is 15 amino acids. Per germline, CDR1 ENHRY and CDR2 SYGVKD. For the CDR3, the DNA is TGTGCCATCAGTGATGCGACAGGGGCTAACTATGGCTACACCTTC. Protein product: CAISDATGANYGYTF.

The V call is TRBV10-3, the J call TRBJ2-5; 10 bases agree with TRBD1. The J call is in doubt because the DNA end fits TRBJ2-7 better. This CDR3 contains 15 residues. Germline-derived CDR1 and CDR2 are ENHRY and SYGVKD. The CDR3 region is CAISDIRDRGYEQYF. Written as DNA, the CDR3 is TGTGCCATCAGTGATATCCGGGACAGGGGCTACGAGCAGTACTTC.

This clone was detected only once. V gene TRBV15 combines with J gene TRBJ2-1; 7 bases are a match to TRBD2. V was pared by 5 bases and J by 0 bases, with 7 bases of the junction left unmatched. Germline V gene data show CDR1 as LNHNV and CDR2 as YYDKDF (reference sequence). The CDR3 totals 16 residues. The CDR3 here is CATSGQAGLSYNEQFF. The CDR3 bases are TGTGCCACCAGCGGTCAAGCGGGACTCTCCTACAATGAGCAGTTCTTC.

This clone was detected a few times. The chain uses TRBV19 and TRBJ1-6; D is undetermined. The germline V gene encodes CDR1 LNHDA and CDR2 SQIVND (reference sequence). V was shortened by 6 bases and J by 7 bases, with 7 bases between the two germline ends. This CDR3 comprises 12 residues. CDR3 DNA sequence: TGTGCCAGTAGCCCCAAGAATTCACCCCTCCACTTT. This gives the protein CASSPKNSPLHF.